One sample yielded the 10 T cell receptor beta chains listed below, sequenced in a study of T cells in localized non-small cell lung cancer. Here immunoSEQ multiplex PCR was the method, and the copy in TCRdb shows in-frame clones only, minus some. The sample has 15,000 to 20,000 clones, roughly 87% seen once. The input for sequencing was peripheral blood, taken before any cancer treatment. These receptors all come from a male donor older than 55 with stage I lung adenocarcinoma.

The count of this clone is one. The CDR3 region has the DNA TGTGCCAGCAGCCAAGAAGCAGGGAGAACCTCCTACGAGCAGTACTTC. Translation: CASSQEAGRTSYEQYF. The rearrangement links TRBV14 to TRBJ2-7, with D perhaps assigned TRBD1 or TRBD2 (5 bases each). Germline loops: CDR1 SGHDN, CDR2 FVKESK. Trimming took 0 bases from V and 0 from J, leaving 12 bases between them. The length of the CDR3 is 16 residues.

The chain joins TRBV30 to TRBJ1-1; D is unclear. Germline CDR1 and CDR2: GTSNPN and SVGIG (reference sequence). The germline V and J ends were trimmed by 0 bases and 1 base, with 6 bases remaining between them. The CDR3 spans 13 residues. CDR3 protein: CAWSVLTNTEAFF. The CDR3 region has the DNA TGTGCCTGGAGTGTACTTACGAACACTGAAGCTTTCTTT. The full variable domain, with the rest looked up from reference TRBV30 and TRBJ1-1, is SQTIHQWPATLVQPVGSPLSLECTVEGTSNPNLYWYRQAAGRGLQLLFYSVGIGQISSEVPQNLSASRPQDRQFILSSKKLLLSDSGFYLCAWSVLTNTEAFFGQGTRLTVV.

The chain is built from TRBV6-5 and TRBJ2-1, with D possibly being TRBD2 (5 bases). Between the trimmed V and J ends, which lost 0 bases and 5 bases, there was a span of 8 bases. The CDR3 consists of 14 residues. Germline V gives CDR1 MNHEY, CDR2 SVGAGI. In DNA form, the CDR3 reads TGTGCCAGCAGTTACTCGAGCGGAGACAATGAGCAGTTCTTC. Translation gives CASSYSSGDNEQFF.

The chain is built from TRBV6-4 and TRBJ1-1; TRBD1 matches at 9 bases. The CDR3 is made up of 14 amino acids. Germline V lookup: CDR1 MRHNA, CDR2 SNTAGT. Germline trimming cut 0 bases from V and 4 bases from J; bases unmatched to any gene: 0. The CDR3 region is CASSDSDRGTEAFF. CDR3 nucleotides: TGTGCCAGCAGTGACTCGGACAGGGGCACTGAAGCTTTCTTT.

The V and J genes are TRBV5-1 and TRBJ1-4; 7 positions agree with TRBD1. The CDR3 sequence is 17 residues long. Germline V CDR1 and CDR2: SGHRS, YFSETQ. The V gene end was trimmed by 4 bases and the J gene end by 0 bases; junction bases not matched to a gene: 9. CDR3 DNA sequence: TGCGCCAGCAGCCCCTCGACAGGGTCCACAACTAATGAAAAACTGTTTTTT. Translating it yields CASSPSTGSTTNEKLFF.

Remarks on this clone: At one end, the junction sequence differs from germline, possibly due to a read error. Other DNA variants within this sample encode the same CDR3. This sequence joins TRBV7-2 and TRBJ1-5; 7 bases fit TRBD1. CDR1 is SGHTA, CDR2 FQGNSA, per germline. The CDR3 contains 14 residues. CDR3 DNA: TGTGCCAGCAGCACCGGGGACAGCAATCAGCCTCAGCATTTT. Translated: CASSTGDSNQPQHF.

This chain joins TRBV15 and TRBJ1-3, with D uncertain. The CDR3 spans 15 residues. CDR1 is LNHNV and CDR2 is YYDKDF in the germline V gene (reference sequence). Trimming took off 5 bases at V and 0 bases at J, with 11 bases between the two ends. The CDR3 DNA reads as TGTGCCACCAGCTTCGACCGGAGCTCTGGAAACACCATATATTTT. Amino acid sequence: CATSFDRSSGNTIYF.

The chain joins TRBV4-3 to TRBJ1-4, with D possibly matching TRBD1 (5 bases). The CDR3 contains 16 residues. V lost 0 bases, J lost 5 bases, and 13 bases lay in between. Per the germline V gene, CDR1 is LGHNA and CDR2 is YSLEER. CDR3 nucleotides: TGCGCCAGCAGCCAAGACGGGGGGTTGAGAAATGAAAAACTGTTTTTT. Translation gives CASSQDGGLRNEKLFF.

The rearrangement uses TRBV14 and TRBJ2-3, with D perhaps TRBD2 (6 bases). Germline assignment: CDR1 SGHDN and CDR2 FVKESK. The CDR3 totals 17 residues. Trimming left V 0 bases short and J 0 bases short, with 13 bases between. The CDR3 DNA sequence: TGTGCCAGCAGCCAAGAAGCCCCGGGACTTAGCACAGATACGCAGTATTTT. Translated, it gives CASSQEAPGLSTDTQYF.

The chain carries TRBV5-5 and TRBJ2-1; 7 bases are a match to TRBD1. V trimming: 4 bases; J trimming: 2 bases; junction bases outside the gene matches: 6. The V gene's germline CDR1 is SGHKS and CDR2 YYEKEE (reference sequence). This CDR3 is 15 amino acids long. The CDR3 DNA sequence: TGTGCCAGCAGCCAAGGACAGGCTGCCTACAATGAGCAGTTCTTC. Its protein product is CASSQGQAAYNEQFF. Based on the CDR3 plus reference TRBV5-5 and TRBJ2-1, the full variable domain is DAGVTQSPTHLIKTRGQQVTLRCSPISGHKSVSWYQQVLGQGPQFIFQYYEKEERGRGNFPDRFSARQFPNYSSELNVNALLLGDSALYLCASSQGQAAYNEQFFGPGTRLTVL.